This TCR beta chain was recovered during a study of cytotoxic CD8 clonotypes in ibrutinib-treated CLL. Turning to the study itself: The patients comprised about a dozen relapsed/refractory and around 15 treatment-naive cases, about 18 IGHV unmutated.

A note on this clone: What it binds is unknown.

Notes on the study in general: Clonality measured at baseline exceeded age-matched healthy donors, tracking circulating CD8+ T-cell counts.

Using immunoSEQ multiplex PCR, the repertoire was profiled, and TCRdb retains in-frame clones only, with some absent. The table records around 330,000 clones, under 70% of them present only once. The junction had 13 bases not matched to a gene; V was cut back by 5 bases and J by 5 bases. The germline gives CDR1 SEHNR, CDR2 FQNEAQ (reference sequence). The CDR3 runs to 16 residues. The receptor's source is a human donor with chronic lymphocytic leukemia. The source material was PBMCs, sampled after 36 months of ibrutinib treatment. The J gene is TRBJ2-5, the V gene TRBV7-9; 8 bases are a match to TRBD2. The CDR3 nucleotides are TGTGCCAGCAGCCAGGGACACCCGGGAGGGGGGGAGACCCAGTACTTC. It encodes CASSQGHPGGGETQYF.